This paragraph covers one T cell receptor (beta chain) sequence. Its target is unknown. The record originates from a study of T cell responses to AZD1222 COVID-19 vaccine. The table came from immunoSEQ multiplex PCR; TCRdb's copy has only in-frame clones and leaves some out. The sample holds about 180,000 clones, over 80% seen once. Study-level results: It should be noted that donors were predominantly white British and more often female, and clonal diversity was possibly underestimated. Sampled repertoires all dated from after the peak T cell response. Vaccine-related CD4 TCRs covered spike, predominating at 160-218 and 743-854.

Trimming removed 1 base at V and 11 bases at J, with 14 bases between. In germline, CDR1 is LGHNA, CDR2 YSLEER. The CDR3 runs 13 residues. J is TRBJ1-1 and V is TRBV4-3; D is unclear. This specimen consisted of peripheral blood, obtained on day 0 of AZD1222 vaccination. This TCR was recovered from an adult in good health. CDR3 in DNA: TGCGCCAGCAGCCAAGTAGTAGAGCAGCCCGCTTTCTTT. It is translated as CASSQVVEQPAFF.